These 20 T cell receptor beta chains were sequenced from one sample in a study of tissue T cells after allogeneic stem cell transplantation. The protocol was immunoSEQ multiplex PCR, while the TCRdb copy is restricted to in-frame clones and leaves out a portion. Among roughly 50,000 clones listed, around 70% were seen once. The sequenced sample consisted of sorted cells pooled from one or two spleens. The receptor source for this set is a pool of C57BL/6 mice in good health.

With respect to this clone: Gene and germline names: mouse. The read ends 1 residue early relative to the CDR3; the germline J gene fills the gap. This chain connects TRBV29 to TRBJ2-5; the D gene is possibly TRBD1 (5 bases). CDR1 MSHET and CDR2 SYDVDS come from the germline V gene. This CDR3 has 14 residues. Trimming shortened V by 2 bases and J by 1 base, and 7 bases separated the two germline ends. CDR3 bases read: TGTGCTAGCAGTTTACAGGGAGACCAAGACACCCAGTAC. Its protein is CASSLQGDQDTQY. The CDR3 reads in full as CASSLQGDQDTQYF.

This clone was detected a few times. Each gene name is a mouse one. The DNA ends 1 residue before the CDR3 does, and the rest of the CDR3 is filled in from the germline J gene. The chain recombines TRBV3 with TRBJ1-3; unclear D gene. V was cut by 5 bases and J by 0 bases, with 8 bases left in between. The CDR3 is made up of 14 amino acids. Germline CDR1 and CDR2: SNHLY and FYNGKV (reference sequence). CDR3: CASSPGSSGNTLYF. The part of the CDR3 DNA that was read is TGTGCCAGCAGCCCGGGATCTTCTGGAAATACGCTCTAT.

On this clone itself: The gene names here belong to mouse. Coverage ceases 1 residue before the CDR3 finishes, and the germline J gene fills in the end. V is TRBV13-2 and J is TRBJ1-1; a possible D gene is TRBD1 (5 bases). CDR1 NNHNN and CDR2 SYGAGS come from the germline V gene (reference sequence). The CDR3 totals 11 residues. The CDR3 bases that were read are TGTGCGGGGCAGTCAAACACAGAAGTCTTC. Residues: CAGQSNTEVF. The CDR3 reads in full as CAGQSNTEVFF.

About this clone itself: Gene names follow the mouse nomenclature. The read finishes 1 residue shy of the CDR3 end, and the germline J gene is used to complete it. The chain has TRBV20 and TRBJ2-1; TRBD1 is a possible D gene (6 bases). Per the germline V gene, CDR1 is GFQATS and CDR2 is STVNSAI. The CDR3 runs to 14 residues. Trimming took 0 bases from V and 1 from J, leaving 7 bases between them. CDR3 DNA (partial): TGTGGTGCTAGGGATCAGGGGAACTATGCTGAGCAGTTC. Translation gives CGARDQGNYAEQF. The full CDR3 is CGARDQGNYAEQFF.

About this clone: The gene names here belong to mouse. The read finishes 1 residue shy of the CDR3 end, and the germline J gene is used to complete it. V is TRBV26 and J is TRBJ1-1; a weak D match, TRBD1 (5 bases). The CDR3 totals 14 residues. Trimming left V 2 bases short and J 0 bases short, with 7 bases between. Looked up from germline, CDR1 is KGHPV and CDR2 is FQNQEV (reference sequence). CDR3 sequence reads: CASSLATANTEVFF. Partial CDR3 DNA: TGTGCCAGCAGTCTGGCGACAGCAAACACAGAAGTCTTC. Full variable domain (rest looked up from reference TRBV26 and TRBJ1-1): NSKVIQTPRYLVKGQGQKAKMRCIPEKGHPVVFWYQQNKNNEFKFLINFQNQEVLQQIDMTEKRFSAECPSNSPCSLEIQSSEAGDSALYLCASSLATANTEVFFGKGTRLTVV.

In its sample, this clone was seen a few times. Gene names and germline refer to mouse. The read gets to within 1 residue of the CDR3 end, and the germline J gene fills in the rest. The gene calls are TRBV16 and TRBJ2-2, with D unresolved. Germline CDR1 is SGHSA and CDR2 is FRNQAP. Trimming pared 0 bases from V and 0 bases from J, leaving 8 bases between. The CDR3 runs 16 residues. This chain's CDR3 is CASSLDWAANTGQLYF. The part of the CDR3 DNA that was read is TGTGCAAGCAGCTTAGATTGGGCGGCAAACACCGGGCAGCTCTAC.

About this clone: Gene names follow the mouse nomenclature. CDR3 bases read: TGTGCCAGCAGTATTTCTGGCAACGAAAGATTATTT. Translated, it gives CASSISGNERLF. In full, the CDR3 is CASSISGNERLFF. This sequence joins TRBV19 and TRBJ1-4, with D unresolved. The read ends 1 residue early relative to the CDR3; the germline J gene fills the gap. The V end was cut by 2 bases, the J end by 4 bases, with 6 bases between. This CDR3 region has 13 residues. The germline V gene encodes CDR1 FNHDT and CDR2 SITEND (reference sequence).

As concerns this clone: Gene names are mouse gene names. The CDR3 extends 1 residue past the end of the read, so its final part is completed from the germline J gene. This sequence joins TRBV2 and TRBJ1-3; TRBD1 agrees at 8 bases. The CDR3 spans 15 residues. The germline gives CDR1 LGHNA, CDR2 YSYQKL. J was trimmed by 0 bases and V by 4 bases; bases with no gene match: 2. The CDR3 bases that were read are TGTGCCAGCAGCCCTCAGGGGGCTTCTGGAAATACGCTCTAT. Amino acid sequence: CASSPQGASGNTLY. The whole CDR3 is CASSPQGASGNTLYF.

Points on this clone: Mouse germline and gene names are used. With the read ending 1 residue before the CDR3 end, the germline J gene is used to fill in that end. This chain connects TRBV13-2 to TRBJ2-5; TRBD1 matches 8 bases. CDR3 length: 15 amino acids. Germline V gene data show CDR1 as NNHNN and CDR2 as SYGAGS (reference sequence). The trim removed 5 bases at V and 0 bases at J, leaving 5 bases unmatched. The CDR3: CASGWDRINQDTQYF. The CDR3 bases that were read are TGTGCCAGCGGCTGGGACAGGATTAACCAAGACACCCAGTAC.

A single count supports this clone. Gene and germline names: mouse. The read ends 1 residue shy of where the CDR3 ends; the end is completed using the germline J gene. The chain links TRBV31 to TRBJ2-3; 8 nucleotides line up with TRBD2. Trimming took 0 bases from V and 0 from J; bases not matched to a gene: 2. The CDR3 extends over 15 amino acids. Germline V gives CDR1 GKSSPN, CDR2 SITVG. CDR3 bases read: TGTGCCTGGAGTCTTCTGGGGGGTAGTGCAGAAACGCTGTAT. It is translated as CAWSLLGGSAETLY. The CDR3 as a whole reads CAWSLLGGSAETLYF.

As concerns this clone: Gene names denote mouse genes. The CDR3 is CASSEADWGKDTQYF. CDR3 bases read: TGTGCCAGCAGTGAGGCGGACTGGGGGAAAGACACCCAGTAC. The chain is built from TRBV13-3 and TRBJ2-5; TRBD2 agrees at 10 bases. The CDR3 end lies 1 residue beyond the end of the read and is filled in from the germline J gene. V lost 2 bases to trimming and J lost 4 bases; unmatched junction nucleotides: 4. There are 15 residues in the CDR3. Germline values: CDR1 NNHDY, CDR2 SYVADS.

A note on this clone: Any gene name here is a mouse gene name. The CDR3 is cut off 1 residue early in the read; its end comes from the germline J gene. The V gene is TRBV1, the J gene TRBJ2-7, with D possibly being TRBD1 (5 bases). Trimming shortened V by 3 bases and J by 5 bases, and 5 bases separated the two germline ends. Germline loops: CDR1 NSQYPW, CDR2 LRSPGD (reference sequence). The CDR3 is 11 residues long. The CDR3 loop reads CTCSARDEQYF. Partial CDR3 DNA: TGCACCTGCAGTGCCAGGGATGAACAGTAC.

This clone was seen only a few times. Mouse names are used for the genes. From the germline J gene comes the end of the CDR3, since the read stops 1 residue before it. This chain uses TRBV13-3 with TRBJ2-7; TRBD2 matches 10 bases. This CDR3 has 14 residues. CDR1 and CDR2 from the germline V gene are NNHDY and SYVADS. V shed 0 bases, J shed 7 bases, and the junction held 4 bases outside the gene matches. The part of the CDR3 DNA that was read is TGTGCCAGCAGTGATGCCCTGGGGGGGCAGGAACAGTAC. This encodes CASSDALGGQEQY. From start to end, the CDR3 is CASSDALGGQEQYF.

This clone was picked up a small number of times. Genes and germline come from the mouse. Coverage ceases 1 residue before the CDR3 finishes, and the germline J gene fills in the end. The V gene is TRBV19, the J gene TRBJ2-7, with 7 bases lining up with TRBD2. Germline CDR1 reads FNHDT; CDR2 reads SITEND (reference sequence). J gave up 0 bases and V 4 bases, and 4 bases lay outside the gene matches. CDR3 length: 14 amino acids. This chain's CDR3 is CASSPDWVSYEQYF. CDR3 DNA (partial): TGTGCCAGCAGTCCAGACTGGGTCTCCTATGAACAGTAC.

This clone has only one observation. The gene names given are mouse names. Read data end 1 residue before the CDR3 end; the end is taken from the germline J gene. The V and J genes are TRBV13-1 and TRBJ2-1; TRBD2 matches at 7 bases. Germline V gene sequence: CDR1 NSHNY, CDR2 SYGAGN. The ends lost 0 bases at V and 3 bases at J; junction bases unmatched: 6. This CDR3 contains 16 residues. The CDR3 loop is CASSDALRGGYAEQFF. The CDR3 bases that were read are TGTGCCAGCAGTGATGCATTGCGGGGGGGCTATGCTGAGCAGTTC.

To note about this clone: Gene labels here are mouse ones. The read finishes 1 residue shy of the CDR3 end, and the germline J gene is used to complete it. The chain recombines TRBV19 with TRBJ1-1, with D perhaps matching TRBD1 (6 bases). This CDR3 is built from 13 residues. Germline CDR1 and CDR2: FNHDT and SITEND (reference sequence). V lost 5 bases and J 1 base, leaving 9 bases between the germline ends. CDR3 amino acids: CASSSDRNTEVFF. The part of the CDR3 DNA that was read is TGTGCCAGCAGCTCGGACAGGAACACAGAAGTCTTC.

Concerning this clone itself: The gene symbols are mouse symbols. With the read ending 1 residue before the CDR3 end, the germline J gene is used to fill in that end. The chain uses TRBV3 and TRBJ1-4, with 10 positions matching TRBD1. This CDR3 has 15 residues. Germline loops: CDR1 SNHLY, CDR2 FYNGKV (reference sequence). After removal of 3 bases from V and 7 bases from J, the junction contained 5 bases not matched to a gene. The CDR3 DNA, read in part, is TGTGCCAGCAGCTTGGAGGGACAGGGGTCCGAAAGATTATTT. Translation: CASSLEGQGSERLF. The whole CDR3 is CASSLEGQGSERLFF. Full variable domain (outside the CDR3, taken from reference TRBV3 and TRBJ1-4): GPKVLQIPSHQIIDMGQMVTLNCDPVSNHLYFYWYKQILGQQMEFLVNFYNGKVMEKSKLFKDQFSVERPDGSYFTLKIQPTALEDSAVYFCASSLEGQGSERLFFGHGTKLSVL.

About this clone itself: The germline and genes are mouse ones. With the read ending 1 residue before the CDR3 end, the germline J gene is used to fill in that end. The rearrangement joins TRBV13-2 to TRBJ1-4; 7 positions match TRBD1. Per the germline V gene, CDR1 is NNHNN and CDR2 is SYGAGS (reference sequence). The CDR3 consists of 14 residues. V lost 7 bases, J lost 0 bases, and 3 bases stayed unmatched. CDR3 DNA (partial): TGTGCCAGCAGTGGACAGGTTTCCAACGAAAGATTATTT. This codes for CASSGQVSNERLF. The complete CDR3 sequence is CASSGQVSNERLFF.

Turning to this clone: Mouse gene names and germline throughout. The observed sequence ends 1 residue before the CDR3 terminus, with the missing tail filled in from the germline J gene. The chain joins TRBV12-1 to TRBJ2-7; D remains ambiguous. CDR3 length: 12 residues. The germline V and J ends were trimmed by 0 bases and 0 bases, with 2 bases remaining between them. Per germline, CDR1 SGHSN and CDR2 HYEKVE. The CDR3 here is CASSLVSYEQYF. The sequenced part of the CDR3 DNA is TGTGCCAGCTCTCTCGTCTCCTATGAACAGTAC.

With respect to this clone: Genes and germline come from the mouse. From the germline J gene comes the end of the CDR3, since the read stops 1 residue before it. The rearrangement uses TRBV16 and TRBJ2-7; 11 bases agree with TRBD2. Germline trimming cut 3 bases from V and 7 bases from J; bases unmatched to any gene: 5. The germline V gene encodes CDR1 SGHSA and CDR2 FRNQAP. The CDR3 is 14 residues long. The DNA read from the CDR3 is TGTGCAAGCAGCTTCGGGACTGGGGGTTTGGAACAGTAC. Translation: CASSFGTGGLEQY. The entire CDR3 reads CASSFGTGGLEQYF.